This T cell receptor beta chain was observed in a study of OX40 agonist ivuxolimab in advanced cancers. As for the study in general: Three patients responded partially, comprising one with hepatocellular carcinoma and two with cutaneous melanoma.

Notes on the study in general: Some patients without response likewise showed low normalized clonal expansion.

About this clone itself: The antigen is undetermined.

This CDR3 comprises 14 residues. Germline CDR1 SGHVS, CDR2 FQNEAQ. V lost 1 base and J lost 5, with 11 bases in between. The data were produced by immunoSEQ multiplex PCR, yet TCRdb's version contains in-frame clones alone and is incomplete. The sample includes about 60,000 clones, approximately 86% of them seen just once. Blood sampling was done at baseline, cycle 4 day 1, and cycle 7 day 1. The clonotype comes from an adult with an advanced solid tumor such as melanoma, head and neck, liver or kidney cancer. The rearrangement joins TRBV7-8 to TRBJ2-5; perhaps TRBD1 as D (6 bases). The sequencing here drew on CD4+ or CD8+ T cells sorted from blood, taken in a trial of the OX40 agonist ivuxolimab. The CDR3 sequence is CASSLGQGMETQYF. The CDR3 nucleotides are TGTGCCAGCAGCTTAGGCCAGGGGATGGAGACCCAGTACTTC.